One sample yielded the 25 T cell receptor beta chains listed below, sequenced in a study of T cell responses to AZD1222 COVID-19 vaccine. Method: immunoSEQ multiplex PCR; TCRdb's copy keeps in-frame clones and lacks some. This sample has around 130,000 clones, with over 90% found just once. The sample was peripheral blood, taken on day 0 of AZD1222 vaccination. The receptor set was obtained from an adult in good health.

V gene TRBV5-1 combines with J gene TRBJ1-5; D gene uncertain. The CDR3 sequence is 15 residues long. Per the germline V gene, CDR1 is SGHRS and CDR2 is YFSETQ. The germline V and J ends were trimmed by 1 base and 0 bases, with 8 bases remaining between them. The CDR3 region is CASSLNGNSNQPQHF. The CDR3, as DNA: TGCGCCAGCAGCTTGAATGGCAATAGCAATCAGCCCCAGCATTTT. The variable domain in full, completed from reference TRBV5-1 and TRBJ1-5, reads KAGVTQTPRYLIKTRGQQVTLSCSPISGHRSVSWYQQTPGQGLQFLFEYFSETQRNKGNFPGRFSGRQFSNSRSEMNVSTLELGDSALYLCASSLNGNSNQPQHFGDGTRLSIL.

The J gene is TRBJ2-7, the V gene TRBV5-8; 7 bases align to TRBD2. Looked up from germline, CDR1 is SGHTS and CDR2 is YDEGEE. V lost 1 base, J lost 2 bases, and 9 bases stayed unmatched. The CDR3 consists of 16 residues. The CDR3 here is CASSLFEGGPAYEQYF. The CDR3 DNA is TGTGCCAGCAGCTTGTTTGAGGGAGGGCCGGCCTACGAGCAGTACTTC.

This sequence joins TRBV2 and TRBJ2-1; D gene unclear. This CDR3 comprises 13 residues. The germline V gene encodes CDR1 SNHLY and CDR2 FYNNEI. The V and J ends lost 6 bases and 5 bases respectively, with 11 bases between them. The CDR3 is CASRADVNNEQFF. The CDR3 coding sequence is TGTGCCAGCAGGGCCGATGTTAACAATGAGCAGTTCTTC.

The chain couples TRBV30 to TRBJ1-1; unclear D gene. The CDR3 sequence is 12 residues long. V was cut by 0 bases and J by 8 bases, with 10 bases left in between. From germline, CDR1 is GTSNPN and CDR2 SVGIG (reference sequence). The CDR3 sequence is CAWSVRVGEAFF. The CDR3 DNA is TGTGCCTGGAGTGTACGTGTAGGGGAAGCTTTCTTT. Together with reference TRBV30 and TRBJ1-1, the CDR3 gives the full variable domain: SQTIHQWPATLVQPVGSPLSLECTVEGTSNPNLYWYRQAAGRGLQLLFYSVGIGQISSEVPQNLSASRPQDRQFILSSKKLLLSDSGFYLCAWSVRVGEAFFGQGTRLTVV.

V usage is TRBV6-4 and J usage is TRBJ1-6, with D possibly TRBD1 on 6 matching bases. Trimming cost V 6 bases and J 5 bases, with 11 bases left between them. There are 14 residues in the CDR3. CDR1 is MRHNA, CDR2 SNTAGT, per germline. DNA for the CDR3: TGTGCCAGCAGGGCGGACAGCAATAATTCACCCCTCCACTTT. Its protein product is CASRADSNNSPLHF.

The chain employs TRBV18 and TRBJ1-5; 8 bases agree with TRBD1. CDR3 size: 16 residues. Germline V gene data show CDR1 as KGHSH and CDR2 as LQKENI. The junction had 11 bases not matched to a gene; V was cut back by 3 bases and J by 7 bases. The CDR3 coding sequence is TGTGCCAGCTCACCTTCTACCGGACAGGGAAGGCAGCCCCAGCATTTT. Translation gives CASSPSTGQGRQPQHF.

In its sample, this clone was seen once. The chain has TRBV6-1 and TRBJ2-5; D gene ambiguous. The CDR3 sequence is 14 residues long. Between the trimmed V and J ends, which lost 2 bases and 4 bases, there was a span of 11 bases. Per the germline V gene, CDR1 is MNHNS and CDR2 is SASEGT. The CDR3 reads CASSEMGFRETQYF. The CDR3 DNA is TGTGCCAGCAGTGAAATGGGCTTCAGAGAGACCCAGTACTTC.

The chain couples TRBV18 to TRBJ1-2; D unresolved. The CDR3 loop spans 12 amino acids. The V and J ends lost 2 bases and 9 bases respectively, with 10 bases between them. CDR1 and CDR2 from the germline V gene are KGHSH and LQKENI. Here the CDR3 reads CASSPEAYSYTF. In DNA, the CDR3 is TGTGCCAGCTCACCAGAGGCATACAGCTACACCTTC. Supplemented by reference TRBV18 and TRBJ1-2, the full variable domain reads NAGVMQNPRHLVRRRGQEARLRCSPMKGHSHVYWYRQLPEEGLKFMVYLQKENIIDESGMPKERFSAEFPKEGPSILRIQQVVRGDSAAYFCASSPEAYSYTFGSGTRLTVV.

This clone is a singleton in its sample. The chain links TRBV6-5 to TRBJ2-7; D not resolved. Germline CDR1 reads MNHEY; CDR2 reads SVGAGI. The CDR3 contains 15 residues. V lost 1 base and J lost 0, with 10 bases in between. CDR3 loop: CASSYFHTSSYEQYF. The CDR3 DNA sequence: TGTGCCAGCAGTTACTTCCACACAAGCTCCTACGAGCAGTACTTC.

The DNA of the CDR3 is TGTGCCAGTAGGTCGGGAGTCGGCTCCTACGAGCAGTACTTC. Amino acids: CASRSGVGSYEQYF. This chain connects TRBV19 to TRBJ2-7; perhaps TRBD2 as D (6 bases). V dropped 6 bases and J dropped 0 bases, with 12 bases sitting between them. Germline V gene sequence: CDR1 LNHDA, CDR2 SQIVND (reference sequence). The CDR3 has 14 amino acids. The whole variable domain, filled in from reference TRBV19 and TRBJ2-7, reads DGGITQSPKYLFRKEGQNVTLSCEQNLNHDAMYWYRQDPGQGLRLIYYSQIVNDFQKGDIAEGYSVSREKKESFPLTVTSAQKNPTAFYLCASRSGVGSYEQYFGPGTRLTVT.

The rearrangement links TRBV7-8 to TRBJ2-7; no reliable D call. Between the trimmed V and J ends, which lost 5 bases and 3 bases, there was a span of 11 bases. The CDR3 runs to 13 residues. Germline CDR1 SGHVS, CDR2 FQNEAQ. The CDR3 DNA reads TGTGCCAGCAGCCCGAGATTTAGCTACGAGCAGTACTTC. Encoded protein: CASSPRFSYEQYF.

This chain joins TRBV1 and TRBJ2-3; the D call in the table, TRBD2, was not verified against the DNA. TRBV1 is an annotated pseudogene. The CDR3 has 16 amino acids. As DNA, the CDR3 is TGCACCAGCAGCCAACCTGGGACTAGCTGGTCAGATACGCAGTATTTT. Translation gives CTSSQPGTSWSDTQYF.

V is TRBV7-9 and J is TRBJ2-5, with TRBD2 matching 7 bases. This CDR3 is 12 amino acids long. Germline V gene sequence: CDR1 SEHNR, CDR2 FQNEAQ (reference sequence). Trimming at V came to 10 bases and at J to 3 bases, leaving 5 bases not matched to a gene. The CDR3 DNA reads TGTGCCATCCAGCGGGACGAAGAGACCCAGTACTTC. Translation gives CAIQRDEETQYF.

The chain carries TRBV7-2 and TRBJ1-3, with 7 nucleotides matching TRBD1. V lost 1 base to trimming and J lost 3 bases; unmatched junction nucleotides: 9. CDR1 is SGHTA, CDR2 FQGNSA, per germline. This CDR3 comprises 17 residues. CDR3 protein: CASSLVAGGQRGNTIYF. The CDR3 region has the DNA TGTGCCAGCAGCTTAGTAGCGGGGGGACAGCGTGGAAACACCATATATTTT.

This chain connects TRBV6-6 to TRBJ1-1; no clear D. The germline V and J ends were trimmed by 6 bases and 0 bases, with 8 bases remaining between them. The CDR3 loop spans 13 amino acids. Germline V gene sequence: CDR1 MNHNY, CDR2 SVGAGI (reference sequence). Here the CDR3 reads CASRISLNTEAFF. The CDR3 DNA sequence: TGTGCCAGCAGGATTTCTTTGAACACTGAAGCTTTCTTT.

The chain carries TRBV7-2 and TRBJ1-2, with 9 positions matching TRBD1. V gave up 5 bases and J gave up 5 bases; unmatched junction bases: 6. The CDR3 runs 14 residues. Germline V lookup: CDR1 SGHTA, CDR2 FQGNSA. CDR3 loop: CASSPDRGYYGYTF. In DNA form, the CDR3 reads TGTGCCAGCAGCCCGGACAGGGGCTATTATGGCTACACCTTC.

V is TRBV11-1 and J is TRBJ1-2; D remains unclear. The CDR3 spans 13 residues. The germline CDR1 and CDR2 sequences are SGHAT and FQDESV (reference sequence). Between the trimmed V and J ends, which lost 0 bases and 4 bases, there was a span of 6 bases. The CDR3 nucleotides are TGTGCCAGCAGCTTAGCGGGAGTCTATGGCTACACCTTC. Translated, it gives CASSLAGVYGYTF.

This chain uses TRBV3-1 (or the pseudogene TRBV3-2) with TRBJ2-1; 8 bases line up with TRBD2. From germline, CDR1 is LGHDT and CDR2 YNNKEL (reference sequence). The CDR3 covers 16 residues. Trimming cost V 0 bases and J 4 bases; bases outside gene matches: 5. The CDR3 region has the DNA TGTGCCAGCAGCCAAGACAAACTAGCGGTATACAATGAGCAGTTCTTC. Translated, it gives CASSQDKLAVYNEQFF.

The CDR3 is CASSQSATGSVIGNSGNTIYF. In nucleotides, the CDR3 is TGCGCCAGCAGCCAGTCGGCGACAGGGTCGGTAATTGGTAATTCTGGAAACACCATATATTTT. This sequence joins TRBV4-1 and TRBJ1-3, with 7 bases matching TRBD1. The CDR3 length is 21 residues. The germline CDR1 and CDR2 sequences are MGHRA and YSYEKL. V was pared by 3 bases and J by 1 base, with 21 bases of the junction left unmatched.

This rearrangement joins TRBV21-1 to TRBJ1-1. TRBV21-1 is marked as a pseudogene. The CDR3 consists of 11 residues. DNA for the CDR3: TGTGCCAGCGGGGGAGTAGCTGAAGCTTTCTTT. The encoded protein is CASGGVAEAFF.

The chain carries TRBV7-9 and TRBJ1-1; D unresolved. CDR3 length: 12 amino acids. Germline loops: CDR1 SEHNR, CDR2 FQNEAQ (reference sequence). V gave up 4 bases and J gave up 8 bases, with 11 bases separating them. CDR3 nucleotides: TGTGCCAGCAGCTCCGGGCAGAGAGAAGCTTTCTTT. Translation: CASSSGQREAFF.

The rearrangement uses TRBV24-1 and TRBJ2-2; possible D gene TRBD2, 7 bases. The CDR3 is made up of 13 amino acids. Germline-derived CDR1 and CDR2 are KGHDR and SFDVKD. V was shortened by 10 bases and J by 7 bases, with 15 bases between the two germline ends. The CDR3 nucleotides are TGTGCCACTCGGGGGGCGCAAGGCGGGGAGCTGTTTTTT. This gives the protein CATRGAQGGELFF.

This sequence joins TRBV5-5 and TRBJ2-1, with 7 positions matching TRBD2. J gave up 2 bases and V 2 bases, and 4 bases lay outside the gene matches. This CDR3 region has 15 residues. The germline CDR1 and CDR2 sequences are SGHKS and YYEKEE (reference sequence). The CDR3 sequence is CASSFWREPYNEQFF. DNA for the CDR3: TGTGCCAGCAGCTTTTGGCGGGAGCCCTACAATGAGCAGTTCTTC.

The chain employs TRBV5-6 and TRBJ1-2; weak D call: TRBD1 (5 bases). This CDR3 region has 15 residues. Per the germline V gene, CDR1 is SGHDT and CDR2 is YYEEEE. V dropped 3 bases and J dropped 4 bases, with 16 bases sitting between them. The CDR3 nucleotides are TGTGCCAGCAGCTCCCCGGGACTCATGGGCTATGGCTACACCTTC. Translated, it gives CASSSPGLMGYGYTF. Drawing the rest from reference TRBV5-6 and TRBJ1-2, the complete variable domain is DAGVTQSPTHLIKTRGQQVTLRCSPKSGHDTVSWYQQALGQGPQFIFQYYEEEERQRGNFPDRFSGHQFPNYSSELNVNALLLGDSALYLCASSSPGLMGYGYTFGSGTRLTVV.

This chain connects TRBV19 to TRBJ1-5; tentative D call: TRBD1 (6 bases). V lost 6 bases and J 1 base, leaving 10 bases between the germline ends. The CDR3 has 14 residues. CDR1 is LNHDA, CDR2 SQIVND, per germline (reference sequence). The CDR3 protein is CASRTGISNQPQHF. The CDR3 bases are TGTGCCAGTAGGACAGGTATAAGCAATCAGCCCCAGCATTTT.